One and the same sample provided the 20 T cell receptor beta chains below, sequenced in a study of blood T cell repertoires in COVID-19. The assay was immunoSEQ multiplex PCR, and TCRdb's table has in-frame clones only and misses some. The sample holds some 230,000 clones, approximately 82% seen once. The sample taken for sequencing was PBMCs or T cells enriched from blood (not recorded which). Receptors originate from a man aged 40-55 years who had recovered from COVID-19.

The J gene is TRBJ1-2, the V gene TRBV5-1, with 8 positions matching TRBD1. Germline values: CDR1 SGHRS, CDR2 YFSETQ. Trimming cost V 3 bases and J 1 base; bases outside gene matches: 8. This CDR3 comprises 16 residues. The CDR3 region is CASSSIDRGSNYGYTF. The CDR3 nucleotides read TGCGCCAGCAGCTCCATAGACAGGGGAAGTAACTATGGCTACACCTTC.

V gene TRBV11-2 combines with J gene TRBJ2-1; 7 bases are shared with TRBD2. V was pared by 1 base and J by 1 base, with 4 bases of the junction left unmatched. Germline lookup yields CDR1 SGHAT and CDR2 FQNNGV. The CDR3 extends over 16 amino acids. CDR3 DNA sequence: TGTGCCAGCAGCTTAGGAGGGAGGGGTTCCTACAATGAGCAGTTCTTC. This gives the protein CASSLGGRGSYNEQFF.

The chain is built from TRBV5-8 and TRBJ1-5, with 10 bases fitting TRBD1. J was trimmed by 7 bases and V by 1 base; bases with no gene match: 11. Germline-derived CDR1 and CDR2 are SGHTS and YDEGEE. The CDR3 is 17 residues long. The CDR3 sequence: CASSLSSGQGRRQPQHF. The CDR3, as DNA: TGTGCCAGCAGCTTGTCTTCGGGACAGGGGAGGAGACAGCCCCAGCATTTT.

The chain has TRBV4-1 and TRBJ2-1; 8 nucleotides match TRBD1. The J segment lost 6 bases and the V segment lost 1 base, leaving 5 bases of the junction unmatched. Per the germline V gene, CDR1 is MGHRA and CDR2 is YSYEKL. The CDR3 runs to 15 residues. This CDR3 is CASSQGGDRLNEQFF. In DNA form, the CDR3 reads TGCGCCAGCAGCCAAGGGGGGGACAGGCTCAATGAGCAGTTCTTC.

The chain employs TRBV2 and TRBJ1-6; D is ambiguous. V was pared by 4 bases and J by 6 bases, with 10 bases between. Germline lookup yields CDR1 SNHLY and CDR2 FYNNEI. This CDR3 region has 14 residues. The DNA for the CDR3 is TGTGCCAGCAGTGGCGGACTTACTAATTCACCCCTCCACTTT. It codes for CASSGGLTNSPLHF.

The table lists this clone with a few counts. The V and J genes are TRBV7-9 and TRBJ2-2; D gene ambiguous. Germline values: CDR1 SEHNR, CDR2 FQNEAQ (reference sequence). Trimming took 5 bases from V and 5 from J, leaving 9 bases between them. CDR3 length: 13 amino acids. CDR3 coding DNA: TGTGCCAGCAGCCCCGGGTGGACCGGGGAGCTGTTTTTT. Translating it yields CASSPGWTGELFF.

V usage is TRBV4-1 and J usage is TRBJ2-5, with TRBD1 identical over 7 bases. The CDR3 is 15 amino acids. After removal of 8 bases from V and 5 bases from J, the junction contained 14 bases not matched to a gene. Per germline, CDR1 MGHRA and CDR2 YSYEKL. The CDR3 protein is CASAPGTGEFETQYF. The DNA for the CDR3 is TGCGCCAGCGCACCCGGAACAGGGGAGTTCGAGACCCAGTACTTC.

The chain has TRBV24-1 and TRBJ1-2, with a weak D call TRBD1 (5 bases). V lost 4 bases, J lost 4 bases, and 18 bases lay in between. Germline CDR1 reads KGHDR; CDR2 reads SFDVKD. This CDR3 has 16 amino acids. The CDR3 protein is CATSDPRRGRLYGYTF. The CDR3 DNA follows: TGTGCCACCAGTGACCCAAGAAGGGGCCGACTCTATGGCTACACCTTC.

The V gene is TRBV30, the J gene TRBJ1-5; tentatively, D is TRBD1 (5 bases). Per the germline V gene, CDR1 is GTSNPN and CDR2 is SVGIG (reference sequence). V lost 0 bases and J lost 2, with 8 bases in between. The CDR3 totals 14 residues. The CDR3 region has the DNA TGTGCCTGGAGTGTAGGGGCAGGCAATCAGCCCCAGCATTTT. This encodes CAWSVGAGNQPQHF.

The chain combines TRBV6-4 with TRBJ2-7; 7 bases map to TRBD1. Germline lookup yields CDR1 MRHNA and CDR2 SNTAGT. The CDR3 has 15 residues. V was clipped by 8 bases and J by 6 bases; unmatched bases: 16. CDR3 in DNA: TGTGCCAGCGCTAACCGGAAGGGGGCCTTGGGCGAGCAGTACTTC. This sequence encodes CASANRKGALGEQYF.

V gene TRBV7-9 combines with J gene TRBJ2-3; 11 bases map to TRBD2. The V segment lost 6 bases and the J segment 5 bases; nucleotides outside the gene matches: 10. The CDR3 spans 16 residues. Per germline, CDR1 SEHNR and CDR2 FQNEAQ (reference sequence). CDR3: CASSFPLGLAGDTQYF. The CDR3 coding sequence is TGTGCCAGCAGTTTTCCCCTCGGACTAGCGGGAGATACGCAGTATTTT.

This chain connects TRBV20-1 to TRBJ1-1; TRBD1 aligns across 7 bases. The CDR3 contains 14 residues. Per the germline V gene, CDR1 is DFQATT and CDR2 is SNEGSKA (reference sequence). With 3 bases clipped from V and 1 base from J, the junction kept 5 bases outside the gene matches. The CDR3 sequence is CSASSRGANTEAFF. CDR3 DNA sequence: TGCAGTGCTAGTTCCAGGGGGGCGAACACTGAAGCTTTCTTT.

CDR3 amino acids: CASSLIGLYNEQFF. In DNA, the CDR3 is TGTGCCAGCAGTTTGATTGGGCTCTACAATGAGCAGTTCTTC. This rearrangement joins TRBV28 to TRBJ2-1; D not certain. Germline CDR1 is MDHEN and CDR2 is SYDVKM. Deletions cut 3 bases from V and 3 bases from J, with 9 bases between. This CDR3 is built from 14 residues.

This clone is a singleton in its sample. This chain connects TRBV13 to TRBJ1-1; a possible D gene is TRBD1 (5 bases). This CDR3 region has 13 residues. The germline V and J ends were trimmed by 5 bases and 6 bases, with 13 bases remaining between them. Germline V CDR1 and CDR2: PRHDT, FYEKMQ (reference sequence). The CDR3 DNA sequence: TGTGCCAGCAGCCTCGGGAGAGGGGCTGAAGCTTTCTTT. It codes for CASSLGRGAEAFF.

The chain couples TRBV7-9 to TRBJ1-3; D possibly corresponds to TRBD1 (6 bases). The CDR3 is 15 amino acids. Germline CDR1 SEHNR, CDR2 FQNEAQ (reference sequence). Trimming took 5 bases from V and 0 from J, leaving 11 bases between them. In DNA, the CDR3 is TGTGCCAGCAGCCCCCAGGGGTCCTCTGGAAACACCATATATTTT. It codes for CASSPQGSSGNTIYF.

This chain links TRBV5-1 with TRBJ2-7, with D possibly TRBD2 on 6 matching bases. Germline assignment: CDR1 SGHRS and CDR2 YFSETQ. This CDR3 is 14 amino acids long. The germline V and J ends were trimmed by 3 bases and 5 bases, with 15 bases remaining between them. This CDR3 reads CASSSDGGVDEQYF. The CDR3 DNA reads TGCGCCAGCAGCTCTGACGGAGGGGTCGACGAGCAGTACTTC.

The gene calls are TRBV7-2 and TRBJ1-5; no firm D call. The CDR3 spans 15 residues. Germline V lookup: CDR1 SGHTA, CDR2 FQGNSA. Trimming removed 0 bases at V and 5 bases at J, with 11 bases between. This chain's CDR3 is CASSLAVSNYQPQHF. CDR3 coding DNA: TGTGCCAGCAGCTTAGCGGTGAGCAATTATCAGCCCCAGCATTTT. The whole variable domain, remainder taken from reference TRBV7-2 and TRBJ1-5, is GAGVSQSPSNKVTEKGKDVELRCDPISGHTALYWYRQSLGQGLEFLIYFQGNSAPDKSGLPSDRFSAERTGGSVSTLTIQRTQQEDSAVYLCASSLAVSNYQPQHFGDGTRLSIL.

This chain links TRBV5-4 with TRBJ2-1; 13 nucleotides line up with TRBD2. V was pared by 4 bases and J by 2 bases, with 12 bases of the junction left unmatched. The CDR3 is 19 amino acids. The germline V gene has CDR1 SGHNT and CDR2 YYREEE (reference sequence). In DNA form, the CDR3 reads TGTGCCAGCAGCCATACAACTAGCGGGGGGGCCTGGGCCTACAATGAGCAGTTCTTC. Protein product: CASSHTTSGGAWAYNEQFF.

The V call is TRBV5-4, the J call TRBJ2-3; perhaps TRBD1 as D (6 bases). Trimming shortened V by 4 bases and J by 4 bases, and 16 bases separated the two germline ends. The CDR3 covers 15 residues. Per germline, CDR1 SGHNT and CDR2 YYREEE (reference sequence). The CDR3 DNA follows: TGTGCCAGCAGCATCACCAACAGGGCATCAGATACGCAGTATTTT. Protein product: CASSITNRASDTQYF.

J is TRBJ1-3 and V is TRBV5-6; D is perhaps TRBD1 (6 bases). In germline, CDR1 is SGHDT, CDR2 YYEEEE. Deletions cut 4 bases from V and 5 bases from J, with 16 bases between. The CDR3 totals 15 residues. CDR3 sequence (DNA): TGTGCCAGCAGCACTACAGGGATTCCGAGAAACACCATATATTTT. This codes for CASSTTGIPRNTIYF.